Listed below are T cell receptor beta chains from one sample, sequenced in a study of blood T cell repertoires in COVID-19. The method was immunoSEQ multiplex PCR; TCRdb's version includes in-frame clones alone and lacks a portion of them. Here the sample spans around 370,000 clones, 88% being singletons. Input material: peripheral blood. The receptors come from a woman in her 70s with COVID-19, enrolled during active disease. Both conserved end residues are part of each CDR3. The D gene is left open where the match is weak. Clone size is shown for a subset of rows, as once, few, many or a class of expanded clone.

v_gene	j_gene	d_gene	len	abundance	CDR3aa	CDR3nt
TRBV7-9	TRBJ1-5	TRBD1	16	NA	CASSASGTAKNQPQHF	TGTGCCAGCAGCGCATCCGGGACAGCAAAAAATCAGCCCCAGCATTTT
TRBV19	TRBJ2-7	NA	14	NA	CASSLKWSRYEQYF	TGTGCCAGTAGTTTAAAGTGGAGCCGCTACGAGCAGTACTTC
TRBV4-3	TRBJ1-2	TRBD1	13	NA	CASSQLQGYGYTF	TGCGCCAGCAGCCAATTACAGGGGTATGGCTACACCTTC
TRBV6-6	TRBJ2-7	TRBD1	12	few	CASSDRGYEQYF	TGTGCCAGCTCGGACAGGGGCTACGAGCAGTACTTC
TRBV9	TRBJ1-3	NA	16	NA	CASSYATAFFGNTIYF	NA
TRBV2	TRBJ2-1	TRBD1	11	NA	CASSQGAEQFF	TGTGCCAGCAGTCAGGGGGCTGAGCAGTTCTTC
TRBV23-1	TRBJ1-3	NA	14	NA	CASSQVSPGNTIYF	TGCGCCAGCAGTCAAGTCAGTCCTGGAAACACCATATATTTT
TRBV5-1	TRBJ2-3	NA	14	NA	CASSLQTSTDTQYF	TGCGCCAGCAGCTTGCAGACTAGCACAGATACGCAGTATTTT
TRBV13	TRBJ1-6	NA	17	once	CASSLGLNRVTNSPLHF	TGTGCCAGCAGCTTAGGGCTGAACAGGGTCACTAATTCACCCCTCCACTTT
TRBV5-1	TRBJ2-1	NA	17	NA	CASSSIWDTTHYNEQFF	TGCGCCAGCAGCTCGATATGGGACACCACCCATTACAATGAGCAGTTCTTC
TRBV27	TRBJ1-6	TRBD1	13	NA	CASLRTGKTPLHF	TGTGCCAGCTTACGGACAGGGAAAACACCCCTCCACTTT
TRBV6-2/TRBV6-3	TRBJ2-5	TRBD2	15	NA	CASSPGLAGEETQYF	TGTGCCAGCAGTCCGGGACTAGCGGGGGAAGAGACCCAGTACTTC
TRBV5-1	TRBJ1-2	NA	13	NA	CASSLGEDYGYTF	TGCGCCAGCAGCTTGGGGGAGGACTATGGCTACACCTTC
TRBV27	TRBJ1-3	NA	14	few	CASSFGSSGNTIYF	TGTGCCAGCAGTTTTGGCAGCTCTGGAAACACCATATATTTT
TRBV6-6	TRBJ1-2	NA	16	NA	CASSYSPGQSVYGYTF	TGTGCCAGCAGTTACTCGCCAGGGCAAAGCGTCTATGGCTACACCTTC
TRBV30	TRBJ1-2	NA	13	NA	CACFLQGFYGYTF	TGTGCCTGTTTCCTACAGGGTTTTTATGGCTACACCTTC
TRBV7-3	TRBJ2-2	NA	12	NA	CASSPITGELFF	TGTGCCAGCAGCCCAATCACCGGGGAGCTGTTTTTT
TRBV9	TRBJ2-2	TRBD1	15	once	CASSDGTGGPGELFF	TGTGCCAGCAGCGACGGGACAGGGGGCCCCGGGGAGCTGTTTTTT
TRBV7-6	TRBJ2-3	TRBD2	16	NA	CASSLGASGATDTQYF	TGTGCCAGCAGCTTAGGGGCTAGCGGGGCCACAGATACGCAGTATTTT
TRBV7-2	TRBJ2-7	NA	15	NA	CASRPGREPTYEQYF	TGTGCCAGCAGACCTGGACGGGAACCTACCTACGAGCAGTACTTC
TRBV2	TRBJ1-1	NA	13	NA	CASSEAPGRGAFF	TGTGCCAGCAGTGAAGCTCCAGGGCGGGGGGCTTTCTTT
TRBV24-1	TRBJ2-3	TRBD2	17	NA	CATSDLGKRGGTDTQYF	TGTGCCACCAGTGATTTAGGAAAGCGGGGGGGCACAGATACGCAGTATTTT
TRBV4-3	TRBJ1-1	TRBD1	15	NA	CASSQEGTGGTEAFF	TGCGCCAGCAGCCAAGAAGGGACAGGGGGCACTGAAGCTTTCTTT
TRBV18	TRBJ1-2	TRBD1	16	many	CASSATLQGTFDGYTF	TGTGCCAGCTCAGCCACCCTACAGGGGACCTTCGATGGCTACACCTTC
TRBV5-1	TRBJ1-4	TRBD1	14	NA	CATRPGTANEKLFF	TGCGCCACTCGTCCCGGGACAGCTAATGAAAAACTGTTTTTT
TRBV5-1	TRBJ2-5	NA	16	NA	CASSLSVQGGRETQYF	TGCGCCAGCAGCCTCTCCGTCCAGGGCGGTCGGGAGACCCAGTACTTC
TRBV18	TRBJ2-7	NA	15	few	CASSPWQERDYEQYF	TGTGCCAGCTCTCCCTGGCAGGAGAGGGACTACGAGCAGTACTTC
TRBV7-2	TRBJ2-5	TRBD1	15	once	CASSYASTGEETQYF	TGTGCCAGCAGCTACGCCTCCACAGGGGAAGAGACCCAGTACTTC
TRBV5-1	TRBJ1-1	TRBD1	17	NA	CASTSGDYGQGAFEAFF	TGCGCCAGCACCTCTGGGGACTATGGGCAGGGGGCGTTCGAAGCTTTCTTT
TRBV4-1	TRBJ2-7	TRBD1	16	NA	CASSQAARDRGPEQYF	TGCGCCAGCAGCCAAGCCGCCCGGGACAGGGGCCCCGAGCAGTACTTC
TRBV20-1	TRBJ1-2	NA	17	NA	CSASKDIEGFGPYGYTF	TGCAGTGCTAGTAAAGATATTGAGGGATTTGGCCCCTATGGCTACACCTTC
TRBV5-1	TRBJ1-1	TRBD1	14	NA	CASSLQGAVGEAFF	TGCGCCAGCAGCTTACAGGGGGCGGTAGGTGAAGCTTTCTTT
TRBV6-1	TRBJ1-3	TRBD1	14	NA	CASSEDRTGNTIYF	TGTGCCAGCAGTGAGGACAGGACTGGAAACACCATATATTTT
TRBV27	TRBJ2-2	NA	14	NA	CASSNGATSGELFF	TGTGCCAGCAGTAATGGGGCTACCTCCGGGGAGCTGTTTTTT
TRBV9	TRBJ2-7	NA	13	NA	CASSVVDTDEQYF	TGTGCCAGCAGCGTAGTAGACACTGACGAGCAGTACTTC
TRBV4-2	TRBJ1-5	TRBD1	13	NA	CASSDRDSQPQHF	TGTGCCAGCAGCGACAGGGATAGTCAGCCCCAGCATTTT
TRBV15	TRBJ1-6	NA	15	NA	CATSRGARWDSPLHF	TGTGCCACCAGCAGAGGCGCCAGGTGGGATTCACCCCTCCACTTT